This TCR beta chain was identified in a study of shared clonotypes between healthy human individuals. Overall study findings and caveats: Relative to their counterparts shared across all four donors, non-shared clonotypes exhibited diminished generation probabilities.

Assay used: immunoSEQ multiplex PCR; TCRdb lists only in-frame clones, some missing. Of approximately 1,500,000 clones listed, approximately 98% are singletons. Only one count was recorded for this clone. The antigen remains unidentified. The CDR3 has 13 amino acids. Trimming stripped 0 bases from V and 2 bases from J, with 8 bases between. Per the germline V gene, CDR1 is GTSNPN and CDR2 is SVGIG (reference sequence). The sample consisted of naive CD4+ T cells sorted from blood. The sample's subset: CD45RA+ positively selected. This sequence originates from a young man in good health. This chain joins TRBV30 and TRBJ2-7; D remains ambiguous. DNA for the CDR3: TGTGCCTGGAGTGTTGGGCTAGCCTACGAGCAGTACTTC. As protein: CAWSVGLAYEQYF. The full variable domain, its missing parts supplied by reference TRBV30 and TRBJ2-7, is SQTIHQWPATLVQPVGSPLSLECTVEGTSNPNLYWYRQAAGRGLQLLFYSVGIGQISSEVPQNLSASRPQDRQFILSSKKLLLSDSGFYLCAWSVGLAYEQYFGPGTRLTVT.